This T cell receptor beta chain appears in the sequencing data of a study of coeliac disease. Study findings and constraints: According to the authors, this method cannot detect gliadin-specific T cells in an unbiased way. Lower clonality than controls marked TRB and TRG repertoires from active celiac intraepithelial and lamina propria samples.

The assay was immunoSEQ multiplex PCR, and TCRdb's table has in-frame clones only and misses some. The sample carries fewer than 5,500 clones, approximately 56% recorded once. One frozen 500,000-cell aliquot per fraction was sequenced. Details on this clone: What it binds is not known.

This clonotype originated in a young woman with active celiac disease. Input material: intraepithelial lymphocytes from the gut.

CDR3 region: CASSQDLAGLAVHNEQFF. CDR3 bases: TGTGCCAGCAGCCAAGATTTAGCAGGACTAGCGGTTCACAATGAGCAGTTCTTC. The chain employs TRBV4-2 and TRBJ2-1; 10 nucleotides line up with TRBD2. The CDR3 contains 18 residues. Germline loops: CDR1 LGHNA, CDR2 YNFKEQ. Trimming cost V 0 bases and J 5 bases; bases outside gene matches: 10.